This passage covers 27 T cell receptor beta chains from one sample sequenced in a study of blood T cells in healthy people across ages. Alongside a J-beta primer mix, a sample-barcoded 5' primer served in a second PCR lasting roughly 6 to 12 cycles. TCRdb used MiXCR to reprocess the 5' RACE reads, holding one entry per CDR3 protein. The sample includes roughly 1 million distinct CDR3 sequences, around 25% of them seen just once. These same data were also listed under a study on T cells of mothers and their children.

The sequencing sample was made of blood. These TCRs come from a girl aged 2-15 years in good health.

The rearrangement links TRBV20-1 to TRBJ2-5, with TRBD2 identical over 7 bases. Matching the DNA end better, TRBJ2-1 makes the J call doubtful. CDR1 and CDR2 (germline): DFQATT, SNEGSKA (reference sequence). The CDR3 has 11 residues. CDR3 sequence (DNA): TGCAGTGCACCGGGACTAAATGAGCAGTTCTTC. Protein sequence: CSAPGLNEQFF.

This clonotype was observed a few times. The chain combines TRBV29-1 with TRBJ2-3; a weak D match, TRBD1 (5 bases). Germline V gene lookup returns CDR1 SQVTM and CDR2 ANQGSEA. V dropped 1 base and J dropped 3 bases, with 17 bases sitting between them. The CDR3 spans 16 residues. CDR3 loop: CSVEVSWAGWTDTQYF. CDR3 nucleotide sequence: TGCAGCGTTGAAGTCTCGTGGGCAGGGTGGACAGATACGCAGTATTTT.

The table lists this clonotype with a few counts. The V and J genes are TRBV7-2 and TRBJ2-5, with D tentatively TRBD2 (5 bases). The J call is in doubt because the DNA end fits TRBJ2-1 better. In germline, CDR1 is SGHTA, CDR2 FQGNSA. The CDR3 has 13 residues. This chain's CDR3 is CASSLRTGNEQFF. The CDR3 coding sequence is TGTGCCAGCAGCCTAAGGACGGGGAATGAGCAGTTCTTC.

The CDR3 loop is CSVESSYYGYTF. In nucleotides, the CDR3 is TGCAGCGTTGAATCCAGCTACTATGGCTACACCTTC. This chain links TRBV29-1 with TRBJ1-2; D unclear. The CDR3 sequence is 12 residues long. Trimming removed 2 bases from V and 3 bases from J, with 7 bases in between. Per germline, CDR1 SQVTM and CDR2 ANQGSEA.

This rearrangement joins TRBV7-8 to TRBJ2-1; D gene uncertain. The CDR3 totals 14 residues. Germline assignment: CDR1 SGHVS and CDR2 FQNEAQ. Trimming pared 6 bases from V and 8 bases from J, leaving 17 bases between. The CDR3 here is CASRSGSQVHEQFF. For the CDR3, the DNA is TGTGCCAGCAGATCGGGTAGTCAGGTCCATGAGCAGTTCTTC.

This clonotype was picked up a small number of times. This chain connects TRBV7-9 to TRBJ1-6, with D hard to call. CDR1 is SEHNR and CDR2 is FQNEAQ in the germline V gene (reference sequence). There are 12 residues in the CDR3. Trimming removed 4 bases from V and 8 bases from J, with 6 bases in between. CDR3 sequence: CASSSPYSPLHF. CDR3 DNA sequence: TGTGCCAGCAGCTCACCATATTCACCCCTCCACTTT.

A few counts support this clonotype. The J gene is TRBJ2-3, the V gene TRBV12-3 or TRBV12-4; TRBD2 agrees at 9 bases. This CDR3 spans 19 amino acids. The V gene end was trimmed by 8 bases and the J gene end by 0 bases; junction bases not matched to a gene: 18. CDR3 bases: TGTGCCAGCTGGCGGGAGGGGGCCGATTTTGGTCCTAGCACAGATACGCAGTATTTT. As protein: CASWREGADFGPSTDTQYF.

This chain uses TRBV7-9 with TRBJ1-2; weak D call: TRBD1 (5 bases). The CDR3 contains 15 residues. V lost 5 bases and J lost 0, with 13 bases in between. Germline V lookup: CDR1 SEHNR, CDR2 FQNEAQ (reference sequence). CDR3 DNA: TGTGCCAGCAGCCCCCGGGACGGGGCTAACTATGGCTACACCTTC. Translated, it gives CASSPRDGANYGYTF.

The chain recombines TRBV10-2 with TRBJ2-5; D is uncertain. The germline V and J ends were trimmed by 5 bases and 5 bases, with 9 bases remaining between them. The CDR3 extends over 12 amino acids. Germline lookup yields CDR1 WSHSY and CDR2 SAAADI. In DNA form, the CDR3 reads TGCGCCAGCAGTCGAACAATGGAGACCCAGTACTTC. Its protein product is CASSRTMETQYF.

The chain employs TRBV6-2 or TRBV6-3 and TRBJ2-7, with 8 bases lining up with TRBD1. CDR3 size: 13 residues. V was clipped by 6 bases and J by 3 bases; unmatched bases: 4. CDR1 MNHEY and CDR2 SVGEGT come from the germline V gene. The CDR3 bases are TGTGCCAGCAGATACACAGGGGGCTACGAGCAGTACTTC. Its protein product is CASRYTGGYEQYF.

In the case of this clonotype: One end of the junction varies from germline; a read error may be responsible. V is TRBV27 and J is TRBJ2-7; no firm D call. This CDR3 has 14 amino acids. Germline CDR1 and CDR2: MNHEY and SMNVEV (reference sequence). The DNA of the CDR3 is TGCGCCAGCAGTGCCCTACTCAGCTCCTACGAGCAGTACTTC. It is translated as CASSALLSSYEQYF.

This clonotype was picked up a small number of times. The genes are TRBV5-1 and TRBJ2-5; possible D gene TRBD1, 6 bases. Trimming took off 4 bases at V and 3 bases at J, with 13 bases between the two ends. The germline V gene encodes CDR1 SGHRS and CDR2 YFSETQ. This CDR3 spans 14 amino acids. CDR3 region: CASSLQGPEETQYF. Here the CDR3 DNA reads TGCGCCAGCAGCCTACAGGGTCCCGAAGAGACCCAGTACTTC.

This clonotype was counted a few times. The V and J genes are TRBV2 and TRBJ2-2; 10 bases agree with TRBD2. Germline CDR1 reads SNHLY; CDR2 reads FYNNEI. V shed 5 bases and J 3 bases; nucleotides not matched to a gene: 3. The CDR3 runs 15 residues. The CDR3 bases are TGTGCCAGCAGTACGACTAGCGGGTACACCGGGGAGCTGTTTTTT. This gives the protein CASSTTSGYTGELFF.

CDR3 sequence reads: CASYRTGGTYEQYF. The CDR3 bases are TGTGCCAGCTACCGGACAGGGGGAACCTACGAGCAGTACTTC. The chain joins TRBV12-3 or TRBV12-4 to TRBJ2-7, with TRBD1 matching 10 bases. With 8 bases clipped from V and 2 bases from J, the junction kept 6 bases outside the gene matches. This CDR3 contains 14 residues.

This chain uses TRBV7-3 with TRBJ1-1, with unresolved D. The CDR3 is 14 amino acids. CDR1 is SGHTA, CDR2 FQGTGA, per germline. The V gene lost 8 bases and the J gene lost 0 bases, with 13 bases spanning the gap. The CDR3 spells CASQLQSMNTEAFF. In DNA, the CDR3 is TGTGCCAGCCAACTCCAATCGATGAACACTGAAGCTTTCTTT. Combining the CDR3 with reference TRBV7-3 and TRBJ1-1 gives the whole variable domain GAGVSQTPSNKVTEKGKYVELRCDPISGHTALYWYRQSLGQGPEFLIYFQGTGAADDSGLPNDRFFAVRPEGSVSTLKIQRTERGDSAVYLCASQLQSMNTEAFFGQGTRLTVV.

This sequence joins TRBV10-3 and TRBJ1-1; D is undetermined. The CDR3 runs 15 residues. CDR1 and CDR2 from the germline V gene are ENHRY and SYGVKD. Trimming cost V 7 bases and J 1 base, with 16 bases left between them. The CDR3 loop reads CAITSDDLGNTEAFF. CDR3 DNA: TGTGCCATCACCTCAGACGACTTAGGGAACACTGAAGCTTTCTTT.

A note on this clonotype: At one of its ends the junction is not consistent with the germline gene, which may arise from a read error. The chain carries TRBV4-1 and TRBJ2-1; D is perhaps TRBD1 (6 bases). Matching the DNA end better, TRBJ2-7 makes the J call doubtful. Germline V gene lookup returns CDR1 MGHRA and CDR2 YSYEKL. The CDR3 is 11 amino acids. CDR3 in DNA: TGCGACAGCAGCCAGGGGCAAGAGCAGTACTTC. Translated: CDSSQGQEQYF.

In its sample, this clonotype was seen once. The rearrangement joins TRBV7-2 to TRBJ2-3, with D perhaps matching TRBD1 (6 bases). Germline V gene sequence: CDR1 SGHTA, CDR2 FQGNSA. The CDR3 runs to 15 residues. Trimming pared 5 bases from V and 3 bases from J, leaving 15 bases between. The CDR3 is CASSVDSGETDTQYF. The CDR3 coding sequence is TGTGCCAGCAGCGTTGACTCAGGGGAAACAGATACGCAGTATTTT.

This chain connects TRBV7-9 to TRBJ2-1; TRBD1 agrees at 7 bases. The CDR3 length is 15 residues. Germline-derived CDR1 and CDR2 are SEHNR and FQNEAQ (reference sequence). V was pared by 3 bases and J by 4 bases, with 6 bases of the junction left unmatched. The CDR3: CASSLGTESYNEQFF. As DNA, the CDR3 is TGTGCCAGCAGCTTGGGGACAGAAAGTTACAATGAGCAGTTCTTC.

This clonotype has just a few counts. The chain uses TRBV12-3 or TRBV12-4 and TRBJ1-4; no definite D call. The CDR3 contains 13 residues. V dropped 4 bases and J dropped 13 bases, with 16 bases sitting between them. CDR3 loop: CASSSPNLSALFF. DNA for the CDR3: TGTGCCAGCAGTTCCCCAAATTTGTCGGCACTGTTTTTT.

In this sample, this clonotype turned up a few times. The genes are TRBV10-3 and TRBJ1-1; the D gene is possibly TRBD1 (6 bases). The germline gives CDR1 ENHRY, CDR2 SYGVKD. The V gene lost 5 bases and the J gene lost 1 base, with 11 bases spanning the gap. This CDR3 contains 14 residues. The CDR3 nucleotides are TGTGCCATCAGTCGCGGACAGAAGAACACTGAAGCTTTCTTT. Its translation is CAISRGQKNTEAFF.

This clonotype was seen a handful of times. The chain is built from TRBV6-6 and TRBJ2-7, with D perhaps assigned TRBD1 or TRBD2 (5 bases each). V was pared by 2 bases and J by 5 bases, with 16 bases between. Germline V gives CDR1 MNHNY, CDR2 SVGAGI (reference sequence). This CDR3 spans 15 amino acids. The CDR3 DNA follows: TGTGCCAGCAGTTACCCGGGGCCAGGGCCCCACGAGCAGTACTTC. Amino acids: CASSYPGPGPHEQYF.

This chain links TRBV24-1 with TRBJ2-1, with 7 bases matching TRBD2. Germline V gene sequence: CDR1 KGHDR, CDR2 SFDVKD. The CDR3 length is 14 residues. Trimming removed 7 bases from V and 5 bases from J; junction bases left unmatched: 7. CDR3 in amino acids: CATRGERGDNEQFF. The DNA for the CDR3 is TGTGCCACCAGAGGCGAGCGGGGTGACAATGAGCAGTTCTTC.

This clonotype was counted a few times. A junction boundary mismatches the germline segment, possibly from a read error. This rearrangement joins TRBV7-9 to TRBJ2-3; 7 nucleotides line up with TRBD1. There are 15 residues in the CDR3. Per germline, CDR1 SEHNR and CDR2 FQNEAQ (reference sequence). The CDR3 bases are TGCGCCAGCAACCCGGGGACAGCGGACACAGATACGCAGTATTTT. Protein sequence: CASNPGTADTDTQYF.

This clonotype was detected only a few times. This sequence joins TRBV12-3 or TRBV12-4 and TRBJ2-7; D is uncertain. The CDR3 has 11 amino acids. The V and J ends lost 5 bases and 4 bases respectively, with 6 bases between them. The CDR3 spells CASSTLYEQYF. In nucleotides, the CDR3 is TGTGCCAGCAGTACCTTATACGAGCAGTACTTC.

This clonotype came up a few times. The CDR3 spells CASSSGTVATNEKLFF. The CDR3 DNA is TGTGCCAGCAGCTCCGGGACCGTTGCAACTAATGAAAAACTGTTTTTT. The chain is built from TRBV11-2 and TRBJ1-4, with a possible D match to TRBD1 (5 bases). This CDR3 is 16 amino acids long. Germline values: CDR1 SGHAT, CDR2 FQNNGV. Deletions cut 4 bases from V and 0 bases from J, with 12 bases between.

The J gene is TRBJ2-2, the V gene TRBV29-1, with TRBD1 matching 7 bases. Germline lookup yields CDR1 SQVTM and CDR2 ANQGSEA. The ends lost 8 bases at V and 6 bases at J; junction bases unmatched: 3. The CDR3 consists of 11 residues. The CDR3 region is CSFRGSGELFF. CDR3 coding DNA: TGCAGCTTCAGGGGGTCCGGGGAGCTGTTTTTT.